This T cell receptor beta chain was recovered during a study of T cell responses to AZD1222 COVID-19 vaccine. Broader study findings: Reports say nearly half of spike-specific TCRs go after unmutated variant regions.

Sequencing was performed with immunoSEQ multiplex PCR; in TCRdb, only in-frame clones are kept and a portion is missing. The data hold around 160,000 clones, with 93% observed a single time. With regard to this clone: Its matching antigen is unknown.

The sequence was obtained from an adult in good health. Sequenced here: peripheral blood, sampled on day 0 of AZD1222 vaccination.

DNA of the CDR3: TGTGCCAGCAGCCTAGGGGGCGCCTCCGACACTGAAGCTTTCTTT. This codes for CASSLGGASDTEAFF. The chain carries TRBV7-8 and TRBJ1-1; 7 bases map to TRBD1. The CDR3 is 15 residues long. The germline V gene encodes CDR1 SGHVS and CDR2 FQNEAQ. Unmatched junction bases numbered 9, after V lost 5 bases and J lost 3 bases.